The subject of this entry is one T cell receptor (beta chain). Its target is not known. The sample originates from a study of cytomegalovirus exposure and HLA in healthy donors. Study results and limitations: Per a later analysis, 18,000 or so TCR beta sequences showed association with HLA alleles at 0.05 false discovery rate.

Per germline, CDR1 GTSNPN and CDR2 SVGIG (reference sequence). V was shortened by 0 bases and J by 2 bases, with 10 bases between the two germline ends. This CDR3 has 14 amino acids. PCR amplification relied on 60 Vbeta primers (plus 13 Jbeta primers). Data came from immunoSEQ multiplex PCR; TCRdb stores just in-frame clones and leaves some out. This table holds 85,000 or so clones. This chain connects TRBV30 to TRBJ1-1, with a possible D match to TRBD1 (6 bases). Sequenced: PBMCs. This clonotype was obtained from a woman aged 30 to 39 in good health and CMV-seronegative. The CDR3 sequence is CAWSVRTDNTEAFF. DNA of the CDR3: TGTGCCTGGAGTGTAAGGACAGATAACACTGAAGCTTTCTTT.